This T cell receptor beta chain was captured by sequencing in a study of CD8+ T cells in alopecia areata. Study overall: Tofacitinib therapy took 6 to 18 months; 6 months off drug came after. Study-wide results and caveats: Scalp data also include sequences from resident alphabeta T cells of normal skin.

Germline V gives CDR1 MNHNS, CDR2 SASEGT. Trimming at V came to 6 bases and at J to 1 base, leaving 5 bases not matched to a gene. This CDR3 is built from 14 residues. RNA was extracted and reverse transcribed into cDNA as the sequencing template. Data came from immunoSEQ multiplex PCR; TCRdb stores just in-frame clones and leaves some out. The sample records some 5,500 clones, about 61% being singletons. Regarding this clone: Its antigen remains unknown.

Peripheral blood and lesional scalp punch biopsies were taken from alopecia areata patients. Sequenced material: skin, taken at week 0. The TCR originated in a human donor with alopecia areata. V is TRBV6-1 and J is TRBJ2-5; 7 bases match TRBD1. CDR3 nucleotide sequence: TGTGCCAGCAGCCCAGGGGGATTCCAAGAGACCCAGTACTTC. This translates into CASSPGGFQETQYF.